This entry lists 30 T cell receptor beta chains sequenced from one sample in a study of T cell responses to AZD1222 COVID-19 vaccine. TCRdb keeps only in-frame clones here, not all; method: immunoSEQ multiplex PCR. The sample has roughly 51,000 clones, more than 80% seen once; the top ten hold 13% to 15%. This specimen consisted of peripheral blood, obtained 28 days after the second AZD1222 dose. The receptor set was obtained from an adult who received the AZD1222 COVID-19 vaccine.

Only one count was recorded for this clone. V is TRBV27 and J is TRBJ1-2; 7 nucleotides line up with TRBD1. The CDR3 is 14 amino acids. V was pared by 8 bases and J by 4 bases, with 10 bases of the junction left unmatched. CDR1 MNHEY and CDR2 SMNVEV come from the germline V gene (reference sequence). The CDR3 nucleotides read TGTGCCAGCGGCCGGGACAGCGTTCCCTATGGCTACACCTTC. Its translation is CASGRDSVPYGYTF.

The chain couples TRBV3-1 (or the pseudogene TRBV3-2) to TRBJ2-1; D is unresolved. V lost 3 bases and J 0 bases, leaving 12 bases between the germline ends. CDR1 LGHDT and CDR2 YNNKEL come from the germline V gene (reference sequence). The CDR3 runs to 16 residues. The CDR3 region is CASSHRPPRSYNEQFF. The DNA of the CDR3 is TGTGCCAGCAGCCACCGACCCCCCCGCTCCTACAATGAGCAGTTCTTC.

J is TRBJ2-3 and V is TRBV7-2, with 7 nucleotides matching TRBD2. The junction had 9 bases not matched to a gene; V was cut back by 4 bases and J by 2 bases. CDR3 length: 16 amino acids. The germline gives CDR1 SGHTA, CDR2 FQGNSA. The CDR3 spells CASSSSQAGSTDTQYF. The CDR3 DNA follows: TGTGCCAGCAGCTCCTCACAAGCGGGGTCCACAGATACGCAGTATTTT.

This clone is medium-sized by share. V is TRBV11-1 and J is TRBJ1-2; tentative D call: TRBD1 (5 bases). Trimming left V 1 base short and J 6 bases short, with 12 bases between. The CDR3 totals 14 residues. Germline lookup yields CDR1 SGHAT and CDR2 FQDESV (reference sequence). The CDR3 protein is CASSLGGPTDGYTF. The CDR3 nucleotides read TGTGCCAGCAGCTTAGGGGGCCCAACGGATGGCTACACCTTC.

The chain couples TRBV19 to TRBJ2-7; TRBD1 matches at 8 bases. The length of the CDR3 is 14 residues. Germline CDR1 LNHDA, CDR2 SQIVND (reference sequence). V shed 10 bases, J shed 2 bases, and the junction held 10 bases outside the gene matches. CDR3 DNA sequence: TGTGCCACCGGAGGAGGGACAGGAACCTACGAGCAGTACTTC. It specifies CATGGGTGTYEQYF. Drawing the rest from reference TRBV19 and TRBJ2-7, the complete variable domain is DGGITQSPKYLFRKEGQNVTLSCEQNLNHDAMYWYRQDPGQGLRLIYYSQIVNDFQKGDIAEGYSVSREKKESFPLTVTSAQKNPTAFYLCATGGGTGTYEQYFGPGTRLTVT.

The chain uses TRBV7-2 and TRBJ1-5, with D unresolved. The CDR3 is 12 residues long. The V end lost 4 bases, the J end lost 6 bases, and 7 bases lay between the germline ends. Germline CDR1 SGHTA, CDR2 FQGNSA. DNA for the CDR3: TGTGCCAGCAGCTCCCCCGGTCAGCCCCAGCATTTT. Amino acids: CASSSPGQPQHF.

The chain employs TRBV24-1 and TRBJ1-2; possible D gene TRBD1, 6 bases. Trimming removed 1 base at V and 2 bases at J, with 10 bases between. The CDR3 sequence is 15 residues long. CDR1 is KGHDR and CDR2 is SFDVKD in the germline V gene. The DNA of the CDR3 is TGTGCCACCAGTGATTTTGTAGGGGGAAACTATGGCTACACCTTC. Translation: CATSDFVGGNYGYTF.

The chain recombines TRBV5-1 with TRBJ2-5; 8 bases line up with TRBD2. V gave up 4 bases and J gave up 5 bases; unmatched junction bases: 13. Germline CDR1 SGHRS, CDR2 YFSETQ. CDR3 size: 16 residues. CDR3 sequence: CASSRTGLAGAETQYF. The CDR3 DNA reads as TGCGCCAGCAGCCGGACTGGACTAGCAGGAGCGGAGACCCAGTACTTC.

CDR3: CASSRALGQTYEQYF. The CDR3 DNA reads TGCGCCAGCAGCCGTGCTCTGGGACAAACCTACGAGCAGTACTTC. The genes are TRBV5-1 and TRBJ2-7, with D maybe TRBD1 (6 bases). The CDR3 spans 15 residues. Trimming took off 4 bases at V and 2 bases at J, with 16 bases between the two ends. CDR1 and CDR2 (germline): SGHRS, YFSETQ.

The chain is built from TRBV6-2 or TRBV6-3 and TRBJ1-2; D may be TRBD1 (6 bases). The germline CDR1 and CDR2 sequences are MNHEY and SVGEGT. The CDR3 contains 15 residues. The V end lost 5 bases, the J end lost 2 bases, and 15 bases lay between the germline ends. The CDR3 sequence is CASSQASRGNYGYTF. The CDR3, as DNA: TGTGCCAGCAGTCAAGCATCCAGGGGAAACTATGGCTACACCTTC.

The chain is built from TRBV11-3 and TRBJ2-5; 9 nucleotides agree with TRBD2. Germline values: CDR1 SGHNT, CDR2 YENEEA. The V segment lost 5 bases and the J segment 1 base; nucleotides outside the gene matches: 8. The CDR3 contains 16 residues. CDR3 sequence: CASSPRAGGPQETQYF. CDR3 nucleotides: TGTGCCAGCAGCCCTCGAGCGGGAGGCCCCCAAGAGACCCAGTACTTC.

CDR3 coding DNA: TGTGCCAGCAGCTGGACACCGCGGGGGGATGAGCAGTTCTTC. Translation gives CASSWTPRGDEQFF. The chain has TRBV11-2 and TRBJ2-1, with TRBD2 identical over 8 bases. The germline CDR1 and CDR2 sequences are SGHAT and FQNNGV. CDR3 length: 14 residues. With V trimmed by 4 bases and J by 8 bases, 7 bases remained unmatched.

The chain combines TRBV7-2 with TRBJ1-3, with D possibly matching TRBD1 (6 bases). With 5 bases removed from V and 4 bases from J, the gap between germline ends came to 18 bases. The CDR3 runs 16 residues. Germline V CDR1 and CDR2: SGHTA, FQGNSA. CDR3 sequence: CASSHRDRGSGNTIYF. In nucleotides, the CDR3 is TGTGCCAGCAGCCACAGGGACCGCGGGTCAGGAAACACCATATATTTT. Complete variable domain (other parts from reference TRBV7-2 and TRBJ1-3): GAGVSQSPSNKVTEKGKDVELRCDPISGHTALYWYRQSLGQGLEFLIYFQGNSAPDKSGLPSDRFSAERTGGSVSTLTIQRTQQEDSAVYLCASSHRDRGSGNTIYFGEGSWLTVV.

V usage is TRBV3-1 (or the pseudogene TRBV3-2) and J usage is TRBJ2-7, with D uncertain. V lost 4 bases and J 1 base, leaving 11 bases between the germline ends. The CDR3 totals 14 residues. Germline loops: CDR1 LGHDT, CDR2 YNNKEL (reference sequence). CDR3: CASSLLDKSYEQYF. As DNA, the CDR3 is TGTGCCAGCAGCCTATTAGACAAATCCTACGAGCAGTACTTC.

The CDR3 DNA follows: TGCGCCAGCAGCTGGACCGGGACAGATATTCGCAATGAGCAGTTCTTC. It is translated as CASSWTGTDIRNEQFF. This chain uses TRBV5-1 with TRBJ2-1; 7 nucleotides align to TRBD1. The germline V gene encodes CDR1 SGHRS and CDR2 YFSETQ. CDR3 size: 16 residues. Unmatched junction bases numbered 12, after V lost 3 bases and J lost 6 bases.

The CDR3 region has the DNA TGTGCCAGCAGCCTCGGGACAGGGCTTAGGGAAAAACTGTTTTTT. Its protein product is CASSLGTGLREKLFF. V and J are TRBV7-8 and TRBJ1-4; 9 bases line up with TRBD1. The CDR3 totals 15 residues. Germline V gives CDR1 SGHVS, CDR2 FQNEAQ. J gave up 8 bases and V 5 bases, and 9 bases lay outside the gene matches.

This clone has just one count. V gene TRBV5-6 combines with J gene TRBJ2-1, with a tentative D call TRBD1 (5 bases). The CDR3 length is 17 residues. Germline assignment: CDR1 SGHDT and CDR2 YYEEEE. Trimming pared 0 bases from V and 3 bases from J, leaving 16 bases between. The CDR3 coding sequence is TGTGCCAGCAGCTTGGGTGGTCCAAGGGGCCTCTACAATGAGCAGTTCTTC. This encodes CASSLGGPRGLYNEQFF.

This clone was observed once. This chain joins TRBV6-5 and TRBJ1-3, with 7 bases matching TRBD1. CDR1 MNHEY and CDR2 SVGAGI come from the germline V gene. The V segment lost 7 bases and the J segment 2 bases; nucleotides outside the gene matches: 5. The CDR3 is 14 residues long. In nucleotides, the CDR3 is TGTGCCAGCATTATGACAGGGACTGGAAACACCATATATTTT. Protein sequence: CASIMTGTGNTIYF.

This chain uses TRBV27 with TRBJ1-2, with a possible D match to TRBD1 (6 bases). Germline CDR1 is MNHEY and CDR2 is SMNVEV (reference sequence). V lost 6 bases to trimming and J lost 2 bases, with 13 bases between them. The CDR3 spans 14 residues. CDR3 sequence (DNA): TGTGCCAGCAGGAGCCGAGGGGGGAACTATGGCTACACCTTC. Protein: CASRSRGGNYGYTF.

The chain employs TRBV5-1 and TRBJ1-2, with 10 bases lining up with TRBD1. Germline CDR1 is SGHRS and CDR2 is YFSETQ. J lost 7 bases, V lost 7 bases, and 7 bases had no gene match. This CDR3 has 13 residues. In DNA, the CDR3 is TGCGCCAGCGCGACAGGGGGCGCCGGTGGCTACACCTTC. It specifies CASATGGAGGYTF.

The J gene is TRBJ2-1, the V gene TRBV6-2 or TRBV6-3; a possible D gene is TRBD2 (7 bases). V was pared by 6 bases and J by 4 bases, with 19 bases between. This CDR3 has 16 residues. Germline V CDR1 and CDR2: MNHEY, SVGEGT. CDR3 protein: CASSPGEGGLYNEQFF. The CDR3, as DNA: TGTGCCAGCAGCCCAGGGGAGGGGGGCCTTTACAATGAGCAGTTCTTC.

CDR3 DNA: TGCGCCAGCAGCTTCGAGGGCCTTTTCAATGAGCAGTTCTTC. Amino acid sequence: CASSFEGLFNEQFF. The chain is built from TRBV5-1 and TRBJ2-1, with a weak D call TRBD2 (5 bases). The CDR3 is 14 amino acids. Germline CDR1 is SGHRS and CDR2 is YFSETQ. V gave up 2 bases and J gave up 6 bases, with 12 bases separating them.

J is TRBJ1-5 and V is TRBV3-1 (or the pseudogene TRBV3-2); 9 bases align to TRBD1. Germline V gene lookup returns CDR1 LGHDT and CDR2 YNNKEL (reference sequence). This CDR3 contains 16 residues. J gave up 11 bases and V 4 bases, and 15 bases lay outside the gene matches. The CDR3: CASSPSPGQGVLAQHF. CDR3 nucleotide sequence: TGTGCCAGCAGCCCAAGTCCGGGACAGGGCGTTTTGGCCCAGCATTTT.

This chain uses TRBV5-8 with TRBJ2-7; a weak D match, TRBD1 (5 bases). This CDR3 is built from 14 residues. V lost 4 bases, J lost 3 bases, and 14 bases lay in between. The germline CDR1 and CDR2 sequences are SGHTS and YDEGEE. CDR3 sequence reads: CASSLGEFGYEQYF. CDR3 DNA sequence: TGTGCCAGCAGCCTAGGGGAATTTGGCTACGAGCAGTACTTC.

This clone was found once. The chain uses TRBV18 and TRBJ1-2, with D maybe TRBD1 (5 bases). CDR3 length equals 15 residues. The V end was cut by 2 bases, the J end by 5 bases, with 15 bases between. The germline gives CDR1 KGHSH, CDR2 LQKENI. The CDR3: CASSPGQGIEYGYTF. The CDR3 region has the DNA TGTGCCAGCTCACCAGGGCAGGGAATTGAGTATGGCTACACCTTC.

The rearrangement uses TRBV4-2 and TRBJ2-7; TRBD1 might be the D (6 bases). The V gene lost 4 bases and the J gene lost 9 bases, with 28 bases spanning the gap. The CDR3 runs to 17 residues. Per germline, CDR1 LGHNA and CDR2 YNFKEQ. CDR3 nucleotides: TGTGCCAGCAGCCGACAAGGTCCGGGACAAGCCCTACGAGCGCAGTACTTC. This codes for CASSRQGPGQALRAQYF.

This clone has just one count. The chain employs TRBV2 and TRBJ1-5, with a weak D call TRBD1 (6 bases). Looked up from germline, CDR1 is SNHLY and CDR2 is FYNNEI. The CDR3 covers 16 residues. Trimming shortened V by 5 bases and J by 1 base, and 15 bases separated the two germline ends. The CDR3 nucleotides read TGTGCCAGCAGTCTATACAGGGATGGCAGCAATCAGCCCCAGCATTTT. Amino acid sequence: CASSLYRDGSNQPQHF.

This sequence joins TRBV7-2 and TRBJ2-7, with 8 bases lining up with TRBD1. V dropped 1 base and J dropped 5; count of bases not matched to a gene: 13. From germline, CDR1 is SGHTA and CDR2 FQGNSA. The CDR3 is made up of 17 amino acids. CDR3 amino acids: CASSLDGTGRFLDEQYF. The CDR3 coding sequence is TGTGCCAGCAGCTTAGACGGGACAGGTCGTTTTTTGGACGAGCAGTACTTC.

The chain combines TRBV6-5 with TRBJ1-1; tentative D call: TRBD1 (5 bases). CDR3 length: 12 residues. V gave up 6 bases and J gave up 11 bases, with 16 bases separating them. Germline V lookup: CDR1 MNHEY, CDR2 SVGAGI. The CDR3 DNA is TGTGCCAGCAGCCGACAAGGGGTAAGGGCTTTCTTT. Translating gives CASSRQGVRAFF.

This clone has just one count. V and J are TRBV11-2 and TRBJ2-1, with 13 nucleotides matching TRBD2. There are 16 residues in the CDR3. The germline CDR1 and CDR2 sequences are SGHAT and FQNNGV. V shed 1 base and J 10 bases; nucleotides not matched to a gene: 7. CDR3 bases: TGTGCCAGCAGCTTAGTGCGACTAGCGGGAGGAGGGGAGCAGTTCTTC. Amino acid sequence: CASSLVRLAGGGEQFF.